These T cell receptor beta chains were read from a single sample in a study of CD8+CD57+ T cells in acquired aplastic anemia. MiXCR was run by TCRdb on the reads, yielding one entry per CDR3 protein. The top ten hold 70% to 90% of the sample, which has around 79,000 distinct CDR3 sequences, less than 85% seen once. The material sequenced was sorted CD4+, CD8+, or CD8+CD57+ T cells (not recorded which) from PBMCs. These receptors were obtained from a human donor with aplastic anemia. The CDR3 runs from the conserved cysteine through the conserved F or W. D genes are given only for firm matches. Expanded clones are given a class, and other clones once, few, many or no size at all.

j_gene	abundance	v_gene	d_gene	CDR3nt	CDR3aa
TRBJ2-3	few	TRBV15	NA	TGTGCCACCAGCACCAGTGACTTGGGGGATGGCACAGATACGCAGTATTTT	CATSTSDLGDGTDTQYF
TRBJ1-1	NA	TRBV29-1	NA	TGCAGCGCCAGCCCATCGGTGTGGGCTGAAGCTTTCTTT	CSASPSVWAEAFF
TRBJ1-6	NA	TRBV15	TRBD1	TGTGCCACCCGGACAGGGAATAATTCACCCCTCCACTTT	CATRTGNNSPLHF
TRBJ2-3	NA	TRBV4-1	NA	TGCGCCAGCAGCCAAGGACTCGACACAGATACGCAGTATTTT	CASSQGLDTDTQYF
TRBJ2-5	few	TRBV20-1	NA	TGCAGTGCTAGAGATGGGTCAGGTCAAGAGACCCAGTACTTC	CSARDGSGQETQYF
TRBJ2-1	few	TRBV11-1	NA	TGTGCCAGCAGCTCCGGAGCGGGACAATCCTACAATGAGCAGTTCTTC	CASSSGAGQSYNEQFF
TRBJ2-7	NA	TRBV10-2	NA	TGCGCCAGCAGTACTACGGGCAACGAGCAGTACTTC	CASSTTGNEQYF
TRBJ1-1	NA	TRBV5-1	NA	TGCGCCAGCAGCGAAAGTCCTAGGGGGATAACCGAAGCTTTCTTT	CASSESPRGITEAFF
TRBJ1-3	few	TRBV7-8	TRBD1	TGTGCCAGCAGCCAAAACAGGGGGCGAGGAAACACCATATATTTT	CASSQNRGRGNTIYF
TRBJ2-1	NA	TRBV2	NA	TGTGCCAGCAGTGTGGAGGCCCTACACTCCTACAATGAGCAGTTCTTC	CASSVEALHSYNEQFF
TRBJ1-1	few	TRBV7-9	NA	TGTGCCAGCAGCCTAAGTTATGAGCAGGGACGGAGTTTT	CASSLSYEQGRSF
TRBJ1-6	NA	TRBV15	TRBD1	TGTGCCACAGAAAAGACAGGGGGAGGTAATTCACCCCTCCACTTT	CATEKTGGGNSPLHF
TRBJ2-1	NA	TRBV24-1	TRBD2	TGTGCCACCAGTGGCGGAGGGACTAGCGGGAGAGACAATGAGCAGTTCTTC	CATSGGGTSGRDNEQFF
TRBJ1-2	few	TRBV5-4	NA	TGTGCCAGCAGTTTGGACTATGGCTACACCTTC	CASSLDYGYTF
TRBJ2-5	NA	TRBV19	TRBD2	TGTGCCAGCACAACGACTAGCGGGGCAACAGAGACCCAGTACTTC	CASTTTSGATETQYF
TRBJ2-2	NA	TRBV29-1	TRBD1	TGCAGCGTTGGGACAGGGTGGGACACCGGGGAGCTGTTTTTT	CSVGTGWDTGELFF
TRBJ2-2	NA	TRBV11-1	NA	TGTGCCAGCAGCTTAGCGGGAGGGGGCGCTTTCGCCGGGGAGCTGTTTTTT	CASSLAGGGAFAGELFF
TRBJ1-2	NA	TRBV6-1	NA	TGTGCCAGTAAAAGGGAGGGGGTGCCAAATGGCTACACCTTC	CASKREGVPNGYTF
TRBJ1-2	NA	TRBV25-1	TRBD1	TGTGCCAGCAGTCCACCCGGACAGGGACCCTATGGCTACACCTTC	CASSPPGQGPYGYTF
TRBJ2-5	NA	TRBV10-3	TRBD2	TGTGCCAGCAGTGCCTGGGGAGCGGGATACCAAGAGACCCAGTACTTC	CASSAWGAGYQETQYF
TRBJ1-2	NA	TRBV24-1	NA	TGTGCCACCAGTGATTATCGGGACTATGGCTACACCTTC	CATSDYRDYGYTF
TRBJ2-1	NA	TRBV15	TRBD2	TGTGCCACCAGCACCAGCGGGAGATGGGCTGAGCAGTTCTTC	CATSTSGRWAEQFF
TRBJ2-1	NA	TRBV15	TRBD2	TGTGCCACCGGAGCGGGAGGGTACAATGAGCAGTTCTTC	CATGAGGYNEQFF
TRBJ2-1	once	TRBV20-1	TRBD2	TGCAGTGGAATACGGGAGGGCCAGAGTGAGCAGTTCTTC	CSGIREGQSEQFF
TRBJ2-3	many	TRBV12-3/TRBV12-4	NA	TGTGCCAGCAGTTTGGGACTCACCCCCGGAACAGATACGCAGTATTTT	CASSLGLTPGTDTQYF
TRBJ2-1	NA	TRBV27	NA	TGTGCCAGCAGGAGTACCAGCTCCTACAATGAGCAGTTCTTC	CASRSTSSYNEQFF
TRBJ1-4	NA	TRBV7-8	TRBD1	TGTGCCAGCAGCCCCCGCGACAGGGCGACTAATGAAAAACTGTTTTTT	CASSPRDRATNEKLFF
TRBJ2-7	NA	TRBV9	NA	TGTGCCAGCAGTGGGACGGGGACGGGATACGAGCAGTACTTC	CASSGTGTGYEQYF
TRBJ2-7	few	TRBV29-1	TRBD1	TGTGCCTGGAGTCGATTGGGACAGGGTTACTACGAGCAGTACTTC	CAWSRLGQGYYEQYF
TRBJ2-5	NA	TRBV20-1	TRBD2	TGCAGTGCTACTGCCCTAGGGACTAGCGGAGGGACCCAGTACTTC	CSATALGTSGGTQYF
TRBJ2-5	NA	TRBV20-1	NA	TGCAGTGCTAGAGGAAGGGAGACCCAGTACTTC	CSARGRETQYF
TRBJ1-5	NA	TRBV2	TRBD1	TGTGCCAGCAGTGAAGGACAGGGGGCTAATCAGCCCCAGCATTTT	CASSEGQGANQPQHF
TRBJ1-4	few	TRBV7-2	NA	TGTGCCAGCAGCTTTCCACAGGGCGGGAGTGAAAAACTGTTTTTT	CASSFPQGGSEKLFF
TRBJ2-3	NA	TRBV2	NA	TGTGCCAGCAGTGTTTTTGGCGGGGCCCAGTTAGATACGCAGTATTTT	CASSVFGGAQLDTQYF
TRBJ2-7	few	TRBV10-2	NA	TGCGCCAGCAGTCCCGAAGGTAGGGTAGGTTACGAGCAGTACTTC	CASSPEGRVGYEQYF
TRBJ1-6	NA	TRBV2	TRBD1	TGTGCCAGCAGCGAGGGACAGGGGTACGGTTCACCCCTCCACTTT	CASSEGQGYGSPLHF
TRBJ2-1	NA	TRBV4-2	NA	TGTGCCAGCAGCCCGCCGGCAAGGGATTCGGGCAATGAGCAGTTCTTC	CASSPPARDSGNEQFF
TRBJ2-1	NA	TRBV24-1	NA	TGTGCCACCAGTGCAATCGGCGAGCAGTTCTTC	CATSAIGEQFF